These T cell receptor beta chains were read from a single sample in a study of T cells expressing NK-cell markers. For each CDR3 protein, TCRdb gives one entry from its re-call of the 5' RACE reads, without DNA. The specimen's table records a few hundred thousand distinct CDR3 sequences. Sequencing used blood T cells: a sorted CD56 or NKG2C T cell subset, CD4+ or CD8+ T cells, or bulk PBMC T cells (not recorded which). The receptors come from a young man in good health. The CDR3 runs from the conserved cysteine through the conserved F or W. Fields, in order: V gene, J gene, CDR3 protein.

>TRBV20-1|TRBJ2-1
CSAERVTSGSNEQFF
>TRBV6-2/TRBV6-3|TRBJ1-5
CASIPAGHSNQPQHF
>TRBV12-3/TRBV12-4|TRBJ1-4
CASSLRGYNEKLFF
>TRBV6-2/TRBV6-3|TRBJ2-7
CASIGATPPYEQYF
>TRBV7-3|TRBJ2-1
CASSSALMGEQFF
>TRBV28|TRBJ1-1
CASTVRSLNTEAFF
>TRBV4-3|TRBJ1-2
CASSQGAGPDYGYTF
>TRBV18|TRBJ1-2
CASSPDRGIYGYTF
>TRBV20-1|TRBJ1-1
CSAIKVGAEAFF
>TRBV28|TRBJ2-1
CASLREGNNEQFF
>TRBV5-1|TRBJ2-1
CASSSSYVEQFF
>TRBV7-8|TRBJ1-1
CASSWTGQGLGLAEAFF
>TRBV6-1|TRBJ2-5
CASRRASGAFQETQYF
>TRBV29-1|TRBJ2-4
CSVVGHLAKNIQYF
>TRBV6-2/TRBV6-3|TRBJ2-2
CASSYSASGRAEDTGELFF
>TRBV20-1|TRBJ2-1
CSARDPLEERSRWDEQFF